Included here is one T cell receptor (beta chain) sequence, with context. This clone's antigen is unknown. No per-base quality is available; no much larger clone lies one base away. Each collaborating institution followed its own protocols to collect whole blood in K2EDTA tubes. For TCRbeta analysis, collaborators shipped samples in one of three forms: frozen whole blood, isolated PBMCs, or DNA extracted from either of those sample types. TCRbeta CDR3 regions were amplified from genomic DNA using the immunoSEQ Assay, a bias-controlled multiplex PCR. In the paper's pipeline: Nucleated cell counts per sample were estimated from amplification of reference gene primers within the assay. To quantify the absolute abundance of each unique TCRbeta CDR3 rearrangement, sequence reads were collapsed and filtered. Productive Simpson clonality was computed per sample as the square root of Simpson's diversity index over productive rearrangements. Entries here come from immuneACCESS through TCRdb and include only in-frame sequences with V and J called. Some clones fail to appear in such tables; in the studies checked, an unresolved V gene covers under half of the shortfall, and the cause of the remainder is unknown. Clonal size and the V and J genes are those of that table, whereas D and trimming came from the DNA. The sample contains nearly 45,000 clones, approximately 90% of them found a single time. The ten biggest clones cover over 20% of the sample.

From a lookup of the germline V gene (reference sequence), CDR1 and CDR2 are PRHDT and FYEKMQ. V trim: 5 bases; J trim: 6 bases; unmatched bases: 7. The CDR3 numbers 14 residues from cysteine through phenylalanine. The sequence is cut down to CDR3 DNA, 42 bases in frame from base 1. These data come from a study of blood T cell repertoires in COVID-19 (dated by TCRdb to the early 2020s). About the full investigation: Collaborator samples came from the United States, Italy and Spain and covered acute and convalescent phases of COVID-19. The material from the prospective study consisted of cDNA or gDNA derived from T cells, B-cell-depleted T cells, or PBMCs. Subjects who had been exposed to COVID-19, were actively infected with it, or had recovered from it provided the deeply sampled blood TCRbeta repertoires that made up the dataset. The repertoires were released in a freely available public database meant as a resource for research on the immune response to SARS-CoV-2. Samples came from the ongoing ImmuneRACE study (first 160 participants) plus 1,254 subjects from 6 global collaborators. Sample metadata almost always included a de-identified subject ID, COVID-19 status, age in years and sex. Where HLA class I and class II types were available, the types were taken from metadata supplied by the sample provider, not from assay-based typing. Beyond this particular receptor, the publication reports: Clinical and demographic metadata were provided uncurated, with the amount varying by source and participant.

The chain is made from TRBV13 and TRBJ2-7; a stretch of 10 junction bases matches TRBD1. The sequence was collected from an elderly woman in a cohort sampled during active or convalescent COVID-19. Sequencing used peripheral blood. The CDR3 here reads CASSPPGTGVEQYF. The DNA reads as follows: TGTGCCAGCAGCCCACCCGGGACAGGGGTCGAGCAGTACTTC.